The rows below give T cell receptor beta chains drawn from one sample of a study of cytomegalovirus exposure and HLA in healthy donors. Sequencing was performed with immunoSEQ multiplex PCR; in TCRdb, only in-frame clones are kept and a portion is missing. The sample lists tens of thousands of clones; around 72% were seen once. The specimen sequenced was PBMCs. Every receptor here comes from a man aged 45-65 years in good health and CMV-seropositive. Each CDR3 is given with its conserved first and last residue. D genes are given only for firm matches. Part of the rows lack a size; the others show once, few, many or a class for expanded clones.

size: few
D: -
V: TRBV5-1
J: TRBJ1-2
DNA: TGCGCCAGCAGCTTGGTCCCGGGTAACTATGGCTACACCTTC
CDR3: CASSLVPGNYGYTF

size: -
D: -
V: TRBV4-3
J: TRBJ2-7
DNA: TGCGCCAGCAGCCAATCACCACAGGGATCGGACGAGCAGTACTTC
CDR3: CASSQSPQGSDEQYF

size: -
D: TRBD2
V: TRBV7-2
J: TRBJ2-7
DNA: TGTGCCAGCAGCCCCCCGGGAAGCGGGGGTCCGACCTACGAGCAGTACTTC
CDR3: CASSPPGSGGPTYEQYF

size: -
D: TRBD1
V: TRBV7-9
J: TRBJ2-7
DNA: TGTGCCAGCAGCTCCCGGACAGGGAGCATGGTCGAGCAGTACTTC
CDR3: CASSSRTGSMVEQYF

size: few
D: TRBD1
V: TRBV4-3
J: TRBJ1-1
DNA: TGCGCCAGCAGCCAACTGGACAGGGGGCTGACTGAAGCTTTCTTT
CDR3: CASSQLDRGLTEAFF

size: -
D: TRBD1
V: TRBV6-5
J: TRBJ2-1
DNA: TGTGCCAGCAGTTACTCGAGGGACAGGGGACTCAATGAGCAGTTCTTC
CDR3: CASSYSRDRGLNEQFF

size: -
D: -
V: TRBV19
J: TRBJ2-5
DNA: TGTGCCAGTAGTATAAAGAGGGGGGGAGAGACCCAGTACTTC
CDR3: CASSIKRGGETQYF

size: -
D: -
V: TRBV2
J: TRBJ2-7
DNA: TGTGCCAGCAGTGAAAATAGGGACACCCAAACGCAGTACTTC
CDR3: CASSENRDTQTQYF

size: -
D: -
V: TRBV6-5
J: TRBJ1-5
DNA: TGTGCCAGCAGGAGGGGGTCCGATCAGCCCCAGCATTTT
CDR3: CASRRGSDQPQHF

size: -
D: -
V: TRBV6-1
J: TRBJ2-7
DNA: TGTGCCAGCAGTTATCGGGGTACCTACGAGCAGTACTTC
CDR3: CASSYRGTYEQYF

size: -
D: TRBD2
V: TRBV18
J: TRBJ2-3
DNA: TGTGCCAGCTCACCAGCCGCGCTAGCGGGAGGCACAGATACGCAGTATTTT
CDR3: CASSPAALAGGTDTQYF

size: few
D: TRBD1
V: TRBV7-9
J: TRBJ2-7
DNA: TGTGCCAGCAGCCATCCGACCGGGACAGGTCGGGAAGAGCAGTACTTC
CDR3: CASSHPTGTGREEQYF

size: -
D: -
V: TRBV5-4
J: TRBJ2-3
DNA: TGTGCCAGCAGCTCCGCCGCCCACAGGGGACTCACAGATACGCAGTATTTT
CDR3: CASSSAAHRGLTDTQYF

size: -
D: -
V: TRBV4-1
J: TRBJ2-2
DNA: TGCGCCAGCAGCCAAGATAGCCAGGGCCCTTTAGGGCTGTTTTTT
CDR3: CASSQDSQGPLGLFF

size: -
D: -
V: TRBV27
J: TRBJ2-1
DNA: TGTGCCAGCAGTTTAGTCGGCGGGACAGCCTACAATGAGCAGTTCTTC
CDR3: CASSLVGGTAYNEQFF

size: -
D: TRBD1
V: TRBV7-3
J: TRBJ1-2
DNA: TGTGCCAGCAGCCTGACAGGGAGTGATGGCTACACCTTC
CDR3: CASSLTGSDGYTF

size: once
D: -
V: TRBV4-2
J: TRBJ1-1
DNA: TGTGCCAGCAGCCGCAGCTCCGGGACTCAAGCTAACACTGAAGCTTTCTTT
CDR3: CASSRSSGTQANTEAFF

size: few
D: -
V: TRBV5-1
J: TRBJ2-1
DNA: TGCGCCAGCAGCTTGGACAGCTCCTACAATGAGCAGTTCTTC
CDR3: CASSLDSSYNEQFF

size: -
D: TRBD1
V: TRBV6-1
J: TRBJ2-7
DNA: TGTGCCAGCATTGCGGACAGGGTTACCTACGAGCAGTACTTC
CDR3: CASIADRVTYEQYF

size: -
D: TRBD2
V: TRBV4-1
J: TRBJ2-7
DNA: TGCGCCAGCAGCCAAGGCACTAGCGGGATCCCCTACGAGCAGTACTTC
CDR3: CASSQGTSGIPYEQYF

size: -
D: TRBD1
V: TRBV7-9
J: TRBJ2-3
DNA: TGTGCCAGCAGCGTTGACAGGGCTTTCCTCACAGATACGCAGTATTTT
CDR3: CASSVDRAFLTDTQYF

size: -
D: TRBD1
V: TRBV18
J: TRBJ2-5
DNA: TGTGCCAGCTCGGACAGGAACCAAGAGACCCAGTACTTC
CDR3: CASSDRNQETQYF

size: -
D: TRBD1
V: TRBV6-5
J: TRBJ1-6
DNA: TGTGCCAGCAGTTCCGGGACAGGGGGGAGTTCACCCCTCCACTTT
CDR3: CASSSGTGGSSPLHF

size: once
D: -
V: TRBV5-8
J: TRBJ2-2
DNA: TGTGCCAGCAGCTTGGCCGTAAAGGAGACGGGGGAGCTGTTTTTT
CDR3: CASSLAVKETGELFF

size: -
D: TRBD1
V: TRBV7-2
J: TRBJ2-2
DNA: TGTGCCAGCGGGGCCCGGGACAGGGTTACCGGGGAGCTGTTTTTT
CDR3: CASGARDRVTGELFF

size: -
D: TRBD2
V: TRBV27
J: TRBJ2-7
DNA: TGTGCCAGCAGTTCCAGGACTAGCGGGAGTTACGAGCAGTACTTC
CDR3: CASSSRTSGSYEQYF

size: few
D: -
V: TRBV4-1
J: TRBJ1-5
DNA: TGCGCCAGCAGCCAAGTCCCCGGGGGCAATCAGCCCCAGCATTTT
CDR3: CASSQVPGGNQPQHF

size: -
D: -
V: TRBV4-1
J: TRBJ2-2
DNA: TGCGCCAGCAGCCCGGGCAAGGGAGGAATGAACACCGGGGAGCTGTTTTTT
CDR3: CASSPGKGGMNTGELFF

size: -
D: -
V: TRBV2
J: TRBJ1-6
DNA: TGTGCCAGCAGTGAAATGGGGGGGCGGAATTCACCCCTCCACTTT
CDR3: CASSEMGGRNSPLHF

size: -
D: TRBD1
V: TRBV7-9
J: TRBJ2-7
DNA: TGTGCCACTAAACCTCGGGAACAGGGGAGCTCCTACGAGCAGTACTTC
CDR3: CATKPREQGSSYEQYF